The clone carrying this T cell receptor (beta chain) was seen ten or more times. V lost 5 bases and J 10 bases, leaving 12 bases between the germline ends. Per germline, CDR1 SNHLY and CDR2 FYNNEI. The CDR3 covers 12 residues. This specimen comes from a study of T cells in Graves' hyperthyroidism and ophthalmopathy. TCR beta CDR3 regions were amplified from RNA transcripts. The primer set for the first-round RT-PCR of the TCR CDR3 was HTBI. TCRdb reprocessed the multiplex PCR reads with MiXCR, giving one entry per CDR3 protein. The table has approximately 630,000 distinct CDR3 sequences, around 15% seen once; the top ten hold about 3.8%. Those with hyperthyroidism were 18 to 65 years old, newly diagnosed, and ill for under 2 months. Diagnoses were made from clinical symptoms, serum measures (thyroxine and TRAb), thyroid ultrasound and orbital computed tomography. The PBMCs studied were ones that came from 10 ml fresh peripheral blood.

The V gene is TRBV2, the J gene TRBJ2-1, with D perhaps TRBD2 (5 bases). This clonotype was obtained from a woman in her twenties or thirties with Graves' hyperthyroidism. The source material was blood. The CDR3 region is CASSLLGIEQFF. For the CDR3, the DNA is TGTGCCAGCAGTTTACTAGGGATAGAGCAGTTCTTC.